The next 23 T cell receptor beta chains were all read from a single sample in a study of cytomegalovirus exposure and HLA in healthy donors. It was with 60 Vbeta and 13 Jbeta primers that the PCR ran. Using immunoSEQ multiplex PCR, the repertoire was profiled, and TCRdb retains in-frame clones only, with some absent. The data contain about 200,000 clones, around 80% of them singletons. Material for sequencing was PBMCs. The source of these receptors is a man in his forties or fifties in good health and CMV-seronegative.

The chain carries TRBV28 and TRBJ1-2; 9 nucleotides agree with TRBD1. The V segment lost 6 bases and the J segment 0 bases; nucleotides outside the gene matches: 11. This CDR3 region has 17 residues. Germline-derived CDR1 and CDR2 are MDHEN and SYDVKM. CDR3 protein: CASSIVPWTGANYGYTF. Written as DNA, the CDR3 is TGTGCCAGCAGCATAGTCCCCTGGACAGGGGCTAACTATGGCTACACCTTC.

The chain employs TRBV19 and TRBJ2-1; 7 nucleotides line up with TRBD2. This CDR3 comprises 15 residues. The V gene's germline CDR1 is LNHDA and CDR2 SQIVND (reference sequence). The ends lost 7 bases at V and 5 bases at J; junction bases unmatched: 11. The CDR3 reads CASTTGTISNNEQFF. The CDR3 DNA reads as TGTGCCAGTACCACCGGGACTATTTCTAACAATGAGCAGTTCTTC.

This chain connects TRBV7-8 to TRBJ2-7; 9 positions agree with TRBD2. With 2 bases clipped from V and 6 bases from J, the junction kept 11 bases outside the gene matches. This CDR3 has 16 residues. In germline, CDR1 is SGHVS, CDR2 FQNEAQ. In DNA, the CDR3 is TGTGCCAGCAGCTTAAGTGAGGGACTAGCCCTCCCCGAGCAGTACTTC. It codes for CASSLSEGLALPEQYF.

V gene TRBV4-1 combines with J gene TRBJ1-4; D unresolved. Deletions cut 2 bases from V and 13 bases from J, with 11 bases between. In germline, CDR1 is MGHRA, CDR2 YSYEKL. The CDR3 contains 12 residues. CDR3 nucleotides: TGCGCCAGCAGCCAACCTCGAGGGAGACTGTTTTTT. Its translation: CASSQPRGRLFF.

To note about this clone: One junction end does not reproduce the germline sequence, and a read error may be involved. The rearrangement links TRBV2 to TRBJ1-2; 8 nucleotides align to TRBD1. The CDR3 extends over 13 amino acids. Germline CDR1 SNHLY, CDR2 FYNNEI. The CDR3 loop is CATMGQDSYSYTF. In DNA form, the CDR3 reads TGTGCCACGATGGGACAGGACAGCTATAGCTACACCTTC.

The CDR3 loop is CASSQGQNTGELFF. CDR3 bases: TGTGCCAGCAGCCAGGGACAGAACACCGGGGAGCTGTTTTTT. The gene calls are TRBV7-3 and TRBJ2-2, with a possible D match to TRBD1 (6 bases). V shed 5 bases and J shed 1 base, with 8 bases lying between them. The CDR3 extends over 14 amino acids. CDR1 is SGHTA and CDR2 is FQGTGA in the germline V gene.

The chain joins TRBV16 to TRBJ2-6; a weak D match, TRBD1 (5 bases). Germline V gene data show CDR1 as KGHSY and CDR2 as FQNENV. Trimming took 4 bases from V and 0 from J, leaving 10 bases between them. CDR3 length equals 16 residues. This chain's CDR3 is CASSPGSDSGANVLTF. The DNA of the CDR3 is TGTGCCAGCAGCCCAGGGTCTGACTCTGGGGCCAACGTCCTGACTTTC.

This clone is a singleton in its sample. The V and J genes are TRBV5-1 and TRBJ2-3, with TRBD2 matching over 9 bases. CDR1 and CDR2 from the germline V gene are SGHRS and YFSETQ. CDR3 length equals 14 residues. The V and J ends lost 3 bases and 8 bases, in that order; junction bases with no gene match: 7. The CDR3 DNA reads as TGCGCCAGCAGCTCAACTACTAGCGGGCCTACGCAGTATTTT. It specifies CASSSTTSGPTQYF.

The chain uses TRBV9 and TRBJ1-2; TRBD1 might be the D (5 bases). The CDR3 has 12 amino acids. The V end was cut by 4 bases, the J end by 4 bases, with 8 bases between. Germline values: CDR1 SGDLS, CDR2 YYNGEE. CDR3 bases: TGTGCCAGCAGCATCGACAGCTATGGCTACACCTTC. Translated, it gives CASSIDSYGYTF.

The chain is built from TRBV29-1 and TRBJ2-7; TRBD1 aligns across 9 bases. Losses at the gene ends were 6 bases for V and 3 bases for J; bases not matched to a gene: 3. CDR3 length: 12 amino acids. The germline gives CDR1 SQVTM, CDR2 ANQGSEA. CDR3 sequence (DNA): TGCAGCGTAGAGGGACAGGGCTACGAGCAGTACTTC. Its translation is CSVEGQGYEQYF.

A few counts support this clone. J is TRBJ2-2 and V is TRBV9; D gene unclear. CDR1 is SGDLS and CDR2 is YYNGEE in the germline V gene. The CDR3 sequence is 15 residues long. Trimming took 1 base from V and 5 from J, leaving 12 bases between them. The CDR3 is CASSVTPDSTGELFF. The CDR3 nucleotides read TGTGCCAGCAGCGTAACCCCTGACTCGACCGGGGAGCTGTTTTTT.

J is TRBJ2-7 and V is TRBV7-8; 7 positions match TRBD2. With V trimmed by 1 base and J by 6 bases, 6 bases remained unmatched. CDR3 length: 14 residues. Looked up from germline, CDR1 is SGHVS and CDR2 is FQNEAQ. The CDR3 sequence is CASSLGLASTEQYF. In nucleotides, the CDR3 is TGTGCCAGCAGCTTAGGACTAGCATCCACCGAGCAGTACTTC.

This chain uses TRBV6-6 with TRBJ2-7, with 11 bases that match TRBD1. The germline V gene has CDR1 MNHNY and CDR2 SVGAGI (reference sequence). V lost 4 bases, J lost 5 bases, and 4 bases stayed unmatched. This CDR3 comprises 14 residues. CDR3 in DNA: TGTGCCAGCAGTTCAGGACAGGGGGCGGACGAGCAGTACTTC. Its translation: CASSSGQGADEQYF.

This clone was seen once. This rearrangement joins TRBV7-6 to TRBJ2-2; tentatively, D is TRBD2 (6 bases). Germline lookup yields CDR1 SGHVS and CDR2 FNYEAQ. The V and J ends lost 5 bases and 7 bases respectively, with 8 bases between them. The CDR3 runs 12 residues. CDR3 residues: CASSPEGGELFF. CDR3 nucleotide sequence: TGTGCCAGCAGCCCGGAGGGCGGGGAGCTGTTTTTT.

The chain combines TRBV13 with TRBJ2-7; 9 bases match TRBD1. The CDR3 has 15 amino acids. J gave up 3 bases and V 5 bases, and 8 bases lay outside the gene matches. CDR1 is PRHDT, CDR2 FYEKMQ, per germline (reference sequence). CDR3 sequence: CASSLRDRAFYEQYF. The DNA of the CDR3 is TGTGCCAGCAGCCTCCGGGACAGGGCCTTCTACGAGCAGTACTTC.

CDR3 sequence reads: CASSSPGLAMRNEQFF. The CDR3 coding sequence is TGTGCCAGCAGCTCTCCGGGACTAGCGATGCGGAATGAGCAGTTCTTC. The chain uses TRBV7-2 and TRBJ2-1; 10 nucleotides agree with TRBD2. Losses at the gene ends were 4 bases for V and 7 bases for J; bases not matched to a gene: 10. The CDR3 extends over 16 amino acids. The germline CDR1 and CDR2 sequences are SGHTA and FQGNSA.

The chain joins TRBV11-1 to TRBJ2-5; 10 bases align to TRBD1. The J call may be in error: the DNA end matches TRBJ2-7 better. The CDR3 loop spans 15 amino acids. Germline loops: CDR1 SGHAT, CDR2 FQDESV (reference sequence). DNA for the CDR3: TGTGCCAGCAGCTCCCGGGACAGGGGTCAGTACGAGCAGTACTTC. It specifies CASSSRDRGQYEQYF.

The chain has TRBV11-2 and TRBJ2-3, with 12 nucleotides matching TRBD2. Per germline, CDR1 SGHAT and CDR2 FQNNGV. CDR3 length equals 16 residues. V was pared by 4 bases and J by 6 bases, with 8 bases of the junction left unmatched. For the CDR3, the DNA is TGTGCCAGCAGCTCCGGACTAGCGGGACCTCGGGATACGCAGTATTTT. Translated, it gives CASSSGLAGPRDTQYF.

This CDR3 is CASSQLGQSYEQYF. The CDR3 bases are TGTGCCAGCAGCCAATTAGGACAGTCCTACGAGCAGTACTTC. V usage is TRBV27 and J usage is TRBJ2-7; tentatively, D is TRBD1 (6 bases). Germline lookup yields CDR1 MNHEY and CDR2 SMNVEV (reference sequence). This CDR3 region has 14 residues. V was clipped by 6 bases and J by 1 base, with 13 bases between them.

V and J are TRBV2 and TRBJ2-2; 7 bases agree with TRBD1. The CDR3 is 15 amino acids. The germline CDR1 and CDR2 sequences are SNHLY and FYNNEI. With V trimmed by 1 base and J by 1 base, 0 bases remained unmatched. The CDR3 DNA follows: TGTGCCAGCAGTGAAGACAGGGGGAACACCGGGGAGCTGTTTTTT. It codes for CASSEDRGNTGELFF.

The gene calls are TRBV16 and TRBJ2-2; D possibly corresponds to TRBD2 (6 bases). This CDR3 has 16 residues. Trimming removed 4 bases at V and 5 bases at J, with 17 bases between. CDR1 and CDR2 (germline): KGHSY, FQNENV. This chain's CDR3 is CASSLLGGVYTGELFF. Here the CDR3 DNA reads TGTGCCAGCAGCCTCCTTGGAGGGGTATATACCGGGGAGCTGTTTTTT.

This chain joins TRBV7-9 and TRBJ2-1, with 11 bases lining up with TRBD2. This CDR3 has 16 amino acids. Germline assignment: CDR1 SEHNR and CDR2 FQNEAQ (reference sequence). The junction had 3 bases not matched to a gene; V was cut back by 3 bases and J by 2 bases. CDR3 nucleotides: TGTGCCAGCAGCTTTGGTAGCGGGAGGGCCTACAATGAGCAGTTCTTC. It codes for CASSFGSGRAYNEQFF.

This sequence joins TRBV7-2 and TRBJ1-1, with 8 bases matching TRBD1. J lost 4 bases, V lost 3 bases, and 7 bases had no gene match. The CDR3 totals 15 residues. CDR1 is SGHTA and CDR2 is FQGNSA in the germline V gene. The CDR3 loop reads CASSFGDRSGTEAFF. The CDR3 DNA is TGTGCCAGCAGCTTCGGGGACAGGTCGGGCACTGAAGCTTTCTTT.